Each of the 12 T cell receptor beta chains below was sequenced from the same sample in a study of beta chain features in type 1 diabetes. The study's findings and limits: TCRB CDR3s were moderately but significantly shorter in Type 1 diabetes patients in all four CD4+ subsets.

Antigens of these TCRs are unknown. Of the isolated RNA, all was reverse transcribed, and so the sequenced material was expressed TCRB transcripts. Sequenced by immunoSEQ multiplex PCR; TCRdb stores in-frame clones only, minus some. This sample has about 660,000 clones, with around 15% found just once. Sample: naive CD4+ T cells from blood. The source of these receptors is a man between 18 and 29 years old with type 1 diabetes.

The CDR3 sequence: CAWTRGPSAGELFF. CDR3 coding DNA: TGTGCCTGGACCAGGGGGCCTTCAGCCGGGGAGCTGTTTTTT. The chain is built from TRBV30 and TRBJ2-2; 8 bases are shared with TRBD1. The CDR3 has 14 amino acids. Per germline, CDR1 GTSNPN and CDR2 SVGIG (reference sequence). After removal of 4 bases from V and 6 bases from J, the junction contained 7 bases not matched to a gene.

V and J are TRBV30 and TRBJ1-2, with 7 bases that match TRBD1. This CDR3 contains 15 residues. Germline loops: CDR1 GTSNPN, CDR2 SVGIG (reference sequence). Unmatched junction bases numbered 8, after V lost 0 bases and J lost 4 bases. This CDR3 is CAWSVRGRSGYGYTF. Here the CDR3 DNA reads TGTGCCTGGAGTGTAAGGGGGCGGAGTGGCTATGGCTACACCTTC.

This clone was seen more than once but under ten times. The chain is built from TRBV11-1 and TRBJ2-1; TRBD1 matches at 7 bases. J gave up 14 bases and V 5 bases, and 6 bases lay outside the gene matches. CDR1 and CDR2 (germline): SGHAT, FQDESV (reference sequence). CDR3 size: 11 residues. CDR3 in amino acids: CASSPSTGKFF. CDR3 nucleotides: TGTGCCAGCAGCCCGTCGACAGGGAAGTTCTTC.

The chain uses TRBV6-5 and TRBJ2-7; D unresolved. Germline V gene data show CDR1 as MNHEY and CDR2 as SVGAGI. The V and J ends lost 2 bases and 0 bases respectively, with 8 bases between them. There are 14 residues in the CDR3. DNA for the CDR3: TGTGCCAGCAGTTACCTTGGGGACTCCTACGAGCAGTACTTC. Translation gives CASSYLGDSYEQYF.

This chain uses TRBV7-2 with TRBJ2-2; D perhaps matches TRBD1 (5 bases). The CDR3 runs 12 residues. V lost 8 bases to trimming and J lost 1 base, with 5 bases between them. The V gene's germline CDR1 is SGHTA and CDR2 FQGNSA. CDR3 residues: CASQGNTGELFF. The CDR3 bases are TGTGCCAGCCAGGGGAACACCGGGGAGCTGTTTTTT.

This sequence joins TRBV7-9 and TRBJ1-1, with no clear D. This CDR3 is 15 amino acids long. Germline assignment: CDR1 SEHNR and CDR2 FQNEAQ (reference sequence). Trimming pared 1 base from V and 0 bases from J, leaving 9 bases between. The CDR3 reads CASSLGRQLNTEAFF. The CDR3 DNA is TGTGCCAGCAGCTTAGGAAGGCAGTTGAACACTGAAGCTTTCTTT.

The chain couples TRBV30 to TRBJ1-2, with unresolved D. This CDR3 has 14 residues. CDR1 and CDR2 (germline): GTSNPN, SVGIG (reference sequence). V shed 0 bases and J shed 4 bases, with 12 bases lying between them. CDR3 nucleotide sequence: TGTGCCTGGAGTGTACACGGCATCCCCTATGGCTACACCTTC. This sequence encodes CAWSVHGIPYGYTF. Full variable domain (outside the CDR3, taken from reference TRBV30 and TRBJ1-2): SQTIHQWPATLVQPVGSPLSLECTVEGTSNPNLYWYRQAAGRGLQLLFYSVGIGQISSEVPQNLSASRPQDRQFILSSKKLLLSDSGFYLCAWSVHGIPYGYTFGSGTRLTVV.

The chain is built from TRBV29-1 and TRBJ1-1; D ambiguous. The V end lost 4 bases, the J end lost 2 bases, and 14 bases lay between the germline ends. Germline loops: CDR1 SQVTM, CDR2 ANQGSEA. CDR3 length: 14 amino acids. In DNA form, the CDR3 reads TGCAGCGTTGCCGACAAAGGCTCCAACACTGAAGCTTTCTTT. Protein product: CSVADKGSNTEAFF.

The chain links TRBV2 to TRBJ2-3; 7 nucleotides line up with TRBD1. Germline V CDR1 and CDR2: SNHLY, FYNNEI. Unmatched junction bases numbered 6, after V lost 5 bases and J lost 4 bases. The CDR3 is 14 residues long. The CDR3 nucleotides are TGTGCCAGCAGTCCTACAGGGGCGGCAGATACGCAGTATTTT. Translation gives CASSPTGAADTQYF.

The DNA of the CDR3 is TGTGCCAGCAGCTTAGTGGTCGGCAGGTTGAACACTGAAGCTTTCTTT. This translates into CASSLVVGRLNTEAFF. The chain has TRBV7-2 and TRBJ1-1; unclear D gene. Trimming stripped 1 base from V and 0 bases from J, with 12 bases between. CDR3 size: 16 residues. Per germline, CDR1 SGHTA and CDR2 FQGNSA.

The chain recombines TRBV5-6 with TRBJ2-7; D unclear. V was trimmed by 2 bases and J by 5 bases, leaving 8 bases between them. The CDR3 runs 12 residues. The germline V gene encodes CDR1 SGHDT and CDR2 YYEEEE. The CDR3 region is CASSFMANEQYF. The CDR3 DNA reads as TGTGCCAGCAGCTTCATGGCCAACGAGCAGTACTTC.

This chain joins TRBV2 and TRBJ2-2, with a weak D call TRBD1 (6 bases). Per the germline V gene, CDR1 is SNHLY and CDR2 is FYNNEI. The CDR3 covers 13 residues. Trimming took 4 bases from V and 6 from J, leaving 9 bases between them. CDR3 DNA sequence: TGTGCCAGCAGTGGACAGGCAGCCGGGGAGCTGTTTTTT. It yields the protein CASSGQAAGELFF.